Listed below are T cell receptor beta chains from one sample, sequenced in a study of shared clonotypes between healthy human individuals. Produced via immunoSEQ multiplex PCR; TCRdb's table is partial and in-frame only. The sample holds about 95,000 clones; about 68% are singletons and the top ten take roughly 40%. The material sequenced was memory CD8+ T cells sorted from blood. These receptors were obtained from a man in his thirties or forties in good health. Each CDR3 is given with its conserved first and last residue. A D gene is named only where the DNA matches it firmly. Clone sizes are given selectively: once, few, many, or a class where the clone is expanded.

.	.	TRBV27	TRBJ2-1	CASSLIWAQGPVADEQFF	TGTGCCAGCAGTTTAATTTGGGCTCAGGGTCCCGTAGCCGATGAGCAGTTCTTC
.	few	TRBV9	TRBJ1-3	CASSGDHSGNTIYF	TGTGCCAGCAGCGGCGACCACTCTGGAAACACCATATATTTT
.	.	TRBV2	TRBJ2-7	CASSWTLRSRTFYEQYF	TGTGCCAGCAGCTGGACGTTGAGAAGCCGGACTTTTTACGAGCAGTACTTC
.	.	TRBV7-2	TRBJ2-3	CASSLTDTQYF	TGTGCCAGCAGCTTAACAGATACGCAGTATTTT
.	once	TRBV5-6	TRBJ2-3	CASSFLGDTQYF	TGTGCCAGCAGCTTTCTAGGAGATACGCAGTATTTT
.	.	TRBV27	TRBJ1-1	CASSLWGKYTEAFF	TGTGCCAGCAGTTTATGGGGCAAATACACTGAAGCTTTCTTT
.	.	TRBV5-1	TRBJ1-4	CASSWGGQNEKLFF	TGCGCCAGCAGCTGGGGCGGACAGAATGAAAAACTGTTTTTT
.	.	TRBV18	TRBJ2-5	CASSPEGTPRRGNQYF	TGTGCCAGCTCACCTGAAGGGACTCCGAGGAGGGGGAACCAGTACTTC
TRBD1	.	TRBV5-4	TRBJ1-1	CASSKDRVNTEAFF	TGTGCCAGCAGCAAGGACAGGGTGAACACTGAAGCTTTCTTT
TRBD1	few	TRBV6-1	TRBJ2-5	CASSDGSGTGWETQYF	TGTGCCAGCAGTGATGGCTCCGGGACAGGATGGGAGACCCAGTACTTC
TRBD1	.	TRBV5-1	TRBJ1-3	CASSLGDRGRIFSGNTIYF	TGCGCCAGCAGCTTGGGGGACAGGGGACGTATTTTCTCTGGAAACACCATATATTTT
TRBD1	.	TRBV5-4	TRBJ2-3	CASSSRQGAHPRTDTQYF	TGTGCCAGCAGCTCAAGACAGGGGGCGCACCCGAGGACAGATACGCAGTATTTT
.	.	TRBV10-3	TRBJ1-2	CAIGERTVNYGYTF	TGTGCCATCGGGGAGAGGACGGTAAACTATGGCTACACCTTC
.	.	TRBV6-1	TRBJ2-7	CASSVSGKGEQYF	TGTGCCAGCAGTGTTTCAGGAAAGGGCGAGCAGTACTTC
.	many	TRBV6-1	TRBJ1-2	CASSVRALQKRDYGYTF	TGTGCCAGCAGTGTCCGGGCCCTACAAAAGAGGGACTATGGCTACACCTTC
.	.	TRBV5-1	TRBJ1-1	CASSLLGNTEAFF	TGCGCCAGCAGCTTGCTGGGCAACACTGAAGCTTTCTTT
TRBD2	.	TRBV11-1	TRBJ2-7	CASSFWLAGPHEQYF	TGTGCCAGCAGCTTTTGGCTAGCGGGTCCTCACGAGCAGTACTTC
.	.	TRBV12-5	TRBJ2-1	CASGFPGVKFF	TGTGCTAGTGGTTTTCCGGGAGTGAAGTTCTTC
.	.	TRBV7-9	TRBJ2-1	CASSPRPGTISYNEQFF	TGTGCCAGCAGCCCGAGACCCGGGACCATCTCCTACAATGAGCAGTTCTTC
.	.	TRBV11-2	TRBJ2-3	CASSLSQIADTQYF	TGTGCCAGCAGCTTATCCCAAATTGCAGATACGCAGTATTTT
.	.	TRBV7-8	TRBJ1-5	CASGLEGAQHF	TGTGCCAGCGGGCTTGAGGGAGCCCAGCATTTT
.	few	TRBV7-8	TRBJ1-2	CASSFLNRVLDGYTF	TGTGCCAGCAGCTTTTTAAACAGGGTACTCGATGGCTACACCTTC
.	.	TRBV25-1	TRBJ1-2	CASSIVSGGGYTF	TGTGCCAGCAGTATCGTATCCGGCGGCGGCTACACCTTC